Listed here are 6 T cell receptor beta chains from one sample, sequenced in a study of blood T cell repertoires in COVID-19. The method was immunoSEQ multiplex PCR; TCRdb's version includes in-frame clones alone and lacks a portion of them. The profile shows about 64,000 clones, 70% to 90% of them singletons. Sequenced: peripheral blood. The receptors originated from an older man with acute or convalescent COVID-19.

The J gene is TRBJ1-5, the V gene TRBV24-1, with 7 positions matching TRBD1. The CDR3 has 16 amino acids. Germline V gives CDR1 KGHDR, CDR2 SFDVKD. Trimming removed 4 bases from V and 6 bases from J; junction bases left unmatched: 11. The CDR3 bases are TGTGCCACCAGTGAGATATCGACAGGGCTTTTTCAGCCCCAGCATTTT. It translates to CATSEISTGLFQPQHF.

The V gene is TRBV6-6, the J gene TRBJ2-1; D unresolved. V was trimmed by 0 bases and J by 0 bases, leaving 6 bases between them. Germline values: CDR1 MNHNY, CDR2 SVGAGI (reference sequence). The CDR3 has 15 residues. The CDR3 region is CASSYSISSYNEQFF. CDR3 DNA: TGTGCCAGCAGTTACTCGATTAGCTCCTACAATGAGCAGTTCTTC.

V and J are TRBV6-2 or TRBV6-3 and TRBJ2-1; 14 bases match TRBD2. J was trimmed by 6 bases and V by 2 bases; bases with no gene match: 3. The CDR3 has 16 amino acids. Germline V lookup: CDR1 MNHEY, CDR2 SVGEGT. Here the CDR3 reads CASSYTGTSGGNEQFF. The CDR3 DNA follows: TGTGCCAGCAGTTACACCGGGACTAGCGGGGGCAATGAGCAGTTCTTC.

The gene calls are TRBV6-2 or TRBV6-3 and TRBJ2-3; TRBD1 might be the D (6 bases). The CDR3 covers 16 residues. Germline V gene data show CDR1 as MNHEY and CDR2 as SVGEGT. Trimming shortened V by 5 bases and J by 0 bases, and 15 bases separated the two germline ends. The CDR3 DNA reads TGTGCCAGCAGTCCCGATGGGGGCGCGAGCACAGATACGCAGTATTTT. Translated, it gives CASSPDGGASTDTQYF.

The V gene is TRBV10-2, the J gene TRBJ1-1; D is ambiguous. The CDR3 has 14 amino acids. In germline, CDR1 is WSHSY, CDR2 SAAADI. V was trimmed by 0 bases and J by 1 base, leaving 6 bases between them. In nucleotides, the CDR3 is TGCGCCAGCAGTGAGTCGAGAAGGAACACTGAAGCTTTCTTT. This translates into CASSESRRNTEAFF.

The V and J genes are TRBV11-2 and TRBJ1-2; unclear D gene. This CDR3 is 14 amino acids long. V lost 0 bases to trimming and J lost 0 bases, with 5 bases between them. The germline CDR1 and CDR2 sequences are SGHAT and FQNNGV. CDR3: CASSLDGTNYGYTF. The CDR3 DNA reads as TGTGCCAGCAGCTTAGATGGCACTAACTATGGCTACACCTTC.